This is a list of T cell receptor beta chains from one sample in a study of PD-1 blockade in classical Hodgkin lymphoma. Produced via immunoSEQ multiplex PCR; TCRdb's table is partial and in-frame only. The table has 25,000 or so clones, roughly two thirds seen once. The material was peripheral blood mononuclear cells (PBMCs), obtained at baseline. The source of these receptors is a human donor with classical Hodgkin lymphoma. CDR3s include the opening cysteine and the closing phenylalanine or tryptophan. D genes are given only for firm matches. Not all rows give a size; the values are once, few, many and, for expanded clones, a class.

-	TRBV4-2	TRBJ2-1	TRBD2	17	TGTGCCAGCAGCCAGGACCGGACTAGCGGGAGTTTCAATGAGCAGTTCTTC	CASSQDRTSGSFNEQFF
-	TRBV6-6	TRBJ1-4	-	16	TGTGCCTCCACAGCGGCCCCAGGGTTGAGTAATGAAAAACTGTTTTTT	CASTAAPGLSNEKLFF
-	TRBV25-1	TRBJ1-4	-	17	TGTGCCAGCAGTGAATCGAACAGGCTCCAGTTTAATGAAAAACTGTTTTTT	CASSESNRLQFNEKLFF
-	TRBV6-1	TRBJ2-7	-	17	TGTGCCAGCAGTGAAGCGGGAAGCGGGACAGCCCCCTACGAGCAGTACTTC	CASSEAGSGTAPYEQYF
-	TRBV7-9	TRBJ1-4	-	15	TGTGCCAGCAGCCCACAGTTTTCAACTAATGAAAAACTGTTTTTT	CASSPQFSTNEKLFF
-	TRBV28	TRBJ1-1	TRBD1	15	TGTGCCAGCAGTTTATTGGCAGGGGGTGGTACTGAAGCTTTCTTT	CASSLLAGGGTEAFF
-	TRBV4-2	TRBJ2-2	-	16	TGTGCCAGCAGCCAACAGGCCCTTTCGAACACCGGGGAGCTGTTTTTT	CASSQQALSNTGELFF
-	TRBV30	TRBJ2-3	TRBD1	14	TGTGCCTGCCCAGACAGGGGAGGTACAGATACGCAGTATTTT	CACPDRGGTDTQYF
-	TRBV7-3	TRBJ2-1	TRBD1	15	TGTGCCAGCAGCTTTGACAGGGGGCGCCACAATGAGCAGTTCTTC	CASSFDRGRHNEQFF
-	TRBV6-1	TRBJ2-7	-	14	TGTGCCAGCAGGGGGGTAGCGGATTACTACGAGCAGTACTTC	CASRGVADYYEQYF
-	TRBV28	TRBJ2-1	TRBD2	17	TGTGCCAGCAGCGTTGGGGGTAGCGGGGATTCCTACAATGAGCAGTTCTTC	CASSVGGSGDSYNEQFF
-	TRBV19	TRBJ1-5	TRBD1	14	TGTGCCAGTAGTGTCTTGGGACAGCCGGTGACCCAGCATTTT	CASSVLGQPVTQHF
-	TRBV7-2	TRBJ1-5	-	15	TGTGCCAGCAGCAAAGACAGTTATAGCAATCAGCCCCAGCATTTT	CASSKDSYSNQPQHF
-	TRBV11-3	TRBJ2-2	TRBD2	16	TGTGCCAGCAGCTTAGGTCTAGCGGGGAACACCGGGGAGCTGTTTTTT	CASSLGLAGNTGELFF
-	TRBV30	TRBJ2-5	-	12	TGTGCCTGGAGTGTAACCGGGGAGACCCAGTACTTC	CAWSVTGETQYF
-	TRBV5-4	TRBJ1-2	-	15	TGTGCCAGCAGCTTGTTTGGGGCCCTCGGCGGAGGCTACACCTTC	CASSLFGALGGGYTF
once	TRBV9	TRBJ2-3	TRBD2	17	TGTGCCAGCAGCACAGCCCTACTAGCGGGGGGCTCAGATACGCAGTATTTT	CASSTALLAGGSDTQYF
-	TRBV6-5	TRBJ2-2	-	12	TGTGCCAGCAGCCTCCTTGGCGGGGAGCTGTTTTTT	CASSLLGGELFF
once	TRBV10-1	TRBJ2-1	TRBD2	18	TGCGCCAGCAGTGAGCTAGCGGGGGGCCCGAGCTCCTACAATGAGCAGTTCTTC	CASSELAGGPSSYNEQFF